This TCR beta chain is drawn from a study of blood T cell repertoires in COVID-19 (TCRdb year 2020). With regard to the full study: Samples from collaborators originated in the United States, Italy and Spain and spanned both the acute and convalescent phases of COVID-19. The material from the prospective study consisted of cDNA or gDNA derived from T cells, B-cell-depleted T cells, or PBMCs. Deeply sampled blood TCRbeta repertoires from subjects exposed to, actively infected with, or recovered from COVID-19 were included in the dataset. A freely available public database, intended as a resource for researchers studying the immune response to SARS-CoV-2, is where the repertoires were released. The samples were drawn from the first 160 participants of the ongoing ImmuneRACE study and from 1,254 subjects provided by 6 global collaborators. The sample metadata nearly always contained a de-identified subject ID, COVID-19 status, age in years and sex. HLA class I and class II types, where available, came from metadata supplied by the sample provider rather than from assay-based typing. Overall study results and their limits: Clinical and demographic metadata were provided uncurated, with the amount varying by source and participant.

With respect to this clone: Its cognate antigen has yet to be identified. No per-base quality is available; no much larger clone lies one base away.

Whole blood was collected in K2EDTA tubes by collaborating institutions according to the institutions' own protocols. For TCRbeta analysis, collaborators shipped samples as frozen whole blood, isolated PBMCs, or DNA extracted from either of those sample types. TCRbeta CDR3 regions were amplified from genomic DNA using the immunoSEQ Assay, a bias-controlled multiplex PCR. As for the authors' bioinformatics: Within the assay, amplification of reference gene primers was used to estimate how many nucleated cells each sample contained. Sequence reads were collapsed and filtered to measure the absolute abundance of every unique TCRbeta CDR3 rearrangement. For each sample, productive Simpson clonality was calculated as the square root of Simpson's diversity index across productive rearrangements. TCRdb retrieved this table from immuneACCESS and kept in-frame rearrangements only. Not all clones are present; in checked studies, unresolved V genes account for under half, and no reason is known for the remainder. V and J calls and clone size are as listed in that table; D and trimming were resolved from the DNA. This sample gives tens of thousands of clones in total; around 85% of them show up just once. Over 10% of the sample rests with the top ten.

V trim: 6 bases; J trim: 5 bases; unmatched bases: 9. The CDR3 has 16 amino acids, counting the end cysteine and phenylalanine. The DNA shown is the 48-base CDR3, in frame from base 1. The germline V gene specifies MDHEN as CDR1 and SYDVKM as CDR2. This chain is built from TRBV28 and TRBJ2-1; 11 junctional bases match TRBD2. The sequence came from a human donor in a cohort sampled during active COVID-19. What was sequenced was peripheral blood. In nucleotides, the sequence is TGTGCCAGCAGGTTTCATAGCGGGAGGGGTAACAATGAGCAGTTCTTC. It is translated as CASRFHSGRGNNEQFF.